These T cell receptor beta chains were read from a single sample in a study of T cells in Graves' hyperthyroidism and ophthalmopathy. TCRdb itself ran the multiplex PCR reads through MiXCR, one entry per CDR3 protein. The data contain under 350,000 distinct CDR3 sequences, 17% of them seen just once; the ten biggest clones take up around 55%. Sequencing was performed on blood. The receptors derive from a woman aged 55-70 years with Graves' ophthalmopathy. Both conserved end residues are part of each CDR3. The D gene is left open where the match is weak. Size values are once, few and many counts, or a class for expanded clones, and some rows have none.

j_call clone_size d_call v_call cdr3_nt cdr3_aa
TRBJ2-1 . TRBD2 TRBV27 TGTGCCAGCAGTAGGGAAGTAGCGGGATTTCGCCTCTTC CASSREVAGFRLF
TRBJ1-2 . TRBD1 TRBV7-2 TGTGCCAGCAGCTCCCGGACAGGGGCGGATGGCTACACCTTC CASSSRTGADGYTF
TRBJ1-5 many . TRBV12-3/TRBV12-4 TGTGCCAGCAGTCCCCAGGCAGGGAATAGCAATCAGCCCCAGCATTTT CASSPQAGNSNQPQHF
TRBJ1-2 . . TRBV5-1 TGTGCCAGCAGCTTGGGTGTTGATAACTATGGCTACACCTTC CASSLGVDNYGYTF
TRBJ2-7 many . TRBV6-5 TGTGCCAGCAGTTACTCGATACAGGGCTCGTACGAGCAGTACTTC CASSYSIQGSYEQYF
TRBJ1-5 . . TRBV7-2 TGTGCCAGCAGCTCCGATACCGGCCCCCAGCATTTT CASSSDTGPQHF
TRBJ1-1 many . TRBV5-1 TGCGCCAGCAGTAGGGACACGAACACTGAAGCTTTCTTT CASSRDTNTEAFF
TRBJ1-6 many TRBD1 TRBV18 TGTGCCAGCTCAGCAGGGGGCGATGATTCACCCCTCCACTTT CASSAGGDDSPLHF
TRBJ2-2 many TRBD2 TRBV7-2 TGTGCCTCCAGGCCTCCAGCGGGAGTTGTCGGGGAGCTGTTTTTT CASRPPAGVVGELFF
TRBJ1-4 few TRBD1 TRBV12-3/TRBV12-4 TGTGCCAGCAGTTTAAGGGGGCATGGGGAAAAACTGTTTTTT CASSLRGHGEKLFF
TRBJ1-4 many TRBD1 TRBV3-1 TGTGCCAGCAGCCGCCAGGGGGAGGAAAAACTGTTTTTT CASSRQGEEKLFF
TRBJ1-1 many . TRBV2 TGTGCCAGCACCACCGACAGAAACACTGAAGCTTTCTTT CASTTDRNTEAFF
TRBJ2-3 many . TRBV7-9 TGTGCCAGCAGCCCTTGGACCCCACAGGGATCCGATACGCAGTATTTT CASSPWTPQGSDTQYF
TRBJ1-1 many TRBD1 TRBV24-1 TGTGCCACCAGTGATTCATCGACAGGGGGAAACGAAGCTTTCTTT CATSDSSTGGNEAFF
TRBJ2-7 many . TRBV5-1 TGCGCCAGCAGCCCGGCGGGATCCCAGAACTACGAGCAGTACTTC CASSPAGSQNYEQYF
TRBJ2-5 few . TRBV18 TGTGCCAGCTCACCATTCCCGCCCGGGACCGGTGGGACCCAGTACTTC CASSPFPPGTGGTQYF
TRBJ1-5 few . TRBV19 TGTGCCAGTAGTATAAACGGGAATAGCAATCAGCCCCAGCATTTT CASSINGNSNQPQHF
TRBJ2-1 many . TRBV11-2 TGTGCCAGCAGCTTAGTAAAGGCAGGTACTAGCTGGAATGAGCAGTTCTTC CASSLVKAGTSWNEQFF
TRBJ2-6 few . TRBV12-3/TRBV12-4 TGTGCCAACAGTTTCAGGGGGCGTCCGGGGGGCGGTGCCAGTGGGGCCAACGTCCTGACTTTC CANSFRGRPGGGASGANVLTF
TRBJ1-1 many TRBD1 TRBV13 TGTGCCAGCAGCCGAGGACAGGGGAACACTGAAGCTTTCTTT CASSRGQGNTEAFF
TRBJ2-1 many . TRBV20-1 TGCAGTGCTAGATCCCCGCTCTCCTACAATGAGCAGTTCTTC CSARSPLSYNEQFF
TRBJ2-7 many . TRBV11-2 TGTGCCAGCAGCTTAGACCAGGGTGGTACGTACGAGCAGTACTTC CASSLDQGGTYEQYF
TRBJ2-5 many . TRBV2 TGTGCCAGCACTTCTCGGCTGGACGAGACCCAGTACTTC CASTSRLDETQYF
TRBJ2-3 many TRBD2 TRBV27 TGTGCCAGCAGTTCCCGGGGACTAGCCGGAGATACGCAGTATTTT CASSSRGLAGDTQYF
TRBJ2-2 many . TRBV7-2 TGTGCCAGCAGCGCCCGAGGCTGGGGTAGCACCGGGGAGCTGTTTTTT CASSARGWGSTGELFF
TRBJ1-5 many . TRBV6-5 TGTGCCAGCAGTTACTCAGGGGTTGCCAATCAGCCCCAGCATTTT CASSYSGVANQPQHF
TRBJ1-5 many . TRBV19 TGTGCCAGTAACAGGGTAACTCAGCCCCAGCATTTT CASNRVTQPQHF
TRBJ2-1 many TRBD2 TRBV7-8 TGTGCCAGCAGCTTAAGCGGGGGGGTCCATGAGCAGTTCTTC CASSLSGGVHEQFF
TRBJ2-2 . . TRBV7-9 TGTGCCAGCAGCACCCACACTAGCTCCGGGGAGCTGTTTTTT CASSTHTSSGELFF
TRBJ2-1 . . TRBV20-1 TGCAGTGCTAGCCCGGTGGGGGGCTACAATGAGCAGTTCTTC CSASPVGGYNEQFF
TRBJ2-2 many TRBD1 TRBV15 TGTGCCACCAGCGCGAGATACAGGGGCGGGGAGCTGTTTTTT CATSARYRGGELFF
TRBJ2-4 . . TRBV27 TGTGCCAGCAGTTTAAGAACAGGGAAAAACATTCAGTACTTC CASSLRTGKNIQYF
TRBJ2-1 many . TRBV20-1 TGCAGTGCTAGAGAGGGTGTAGGGGGGAATGAGCAGTTCTTC CSAREGVGGNEQFF